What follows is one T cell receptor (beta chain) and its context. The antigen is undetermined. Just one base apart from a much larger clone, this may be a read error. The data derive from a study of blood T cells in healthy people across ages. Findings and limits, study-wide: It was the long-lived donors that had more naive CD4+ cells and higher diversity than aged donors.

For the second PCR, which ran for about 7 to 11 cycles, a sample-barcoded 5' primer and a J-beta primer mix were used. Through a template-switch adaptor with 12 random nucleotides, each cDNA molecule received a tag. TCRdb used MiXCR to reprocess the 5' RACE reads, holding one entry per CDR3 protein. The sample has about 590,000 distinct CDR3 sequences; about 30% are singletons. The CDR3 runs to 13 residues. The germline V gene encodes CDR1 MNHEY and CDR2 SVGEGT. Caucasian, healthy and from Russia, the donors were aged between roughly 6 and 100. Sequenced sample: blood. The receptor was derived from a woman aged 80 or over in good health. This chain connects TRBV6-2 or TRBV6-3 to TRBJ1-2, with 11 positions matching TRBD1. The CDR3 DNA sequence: TGTGCCATCCTGGACAGGGGGCTCGATGGCTGCACCTTC. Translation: CAILDRGLDGCTF.